This T cell receptor beta chain was captured in a study of T cell changes during pregnancy in multiple sclerosis. The CDR3 has 16 residues. Germline CDR1 and CDR2: SGHNT and YYREEE (reference sequence). The J segment lost 0 bases and the V segment lost 4 bases, leaving 8 bases of the junction unmatched. Profiled with immunoSEQ multiplex PCR; TCRdb holds only in-frame clones, not every one. The sample lists about 50,000 clones; nearly 95% were seen once. J is TRBJ1-2 and V is TRBV5-4; 8 nucleotides line up with TRBD1. The origin of this receptor is a female donor with multiple sclerosis, enrolled in a pregnancy study. Material: CD4+ T cells from peripheral blood mononuclear cells, obtained in the second trimester of pregnancy. The CDR3 coding sequence is TGTGCCAGCAGCGCTTACGGGGACAGGACTAACTATGGCTACACCTTC. This sequence encodes CASSAYGDRTNYGYTF.